This T cell receptor (beta chain) was captured by sequencing in a study of OX40 agonist ivuxolimab in advanced cancers. Study-wide background: Patients' therapy was ivuxolimab, an antibody that acts as an agonist of OX40 (CD134). With a range of roughly 20 to 90, age averaged approximately 60 years, and nearly 85% were male. Study-level findings and limits: By week 6 at 0.1 to 3.0 mg/kg, blood CD4+ and CD8+ T cells had expanded clonally.

Some clones are missing from TCRdb's copy, which holds only in-frame ones; the method was immunoSEQ multiplex PCR. The profile shows about 40,000 clones, roughly 82% of them singletons. Concerning this clone: Its antigen is not identified.

The CDR3 runs 13 residues. Germline-derived CDR1 and CDR2 are SGHRS and YFSETQ. V was clipped by 6 bases and J by 8 bases, with 17 bases between them. The sequence derives from an adult with an advanced solid tumor such as melanoma, head and neck, liver or kidney cancer. The chain has TRBV5-1 and TRBJ1-2, with a possible D match to TRBD1 (6 bases). This sample comprised CD4+ or CD8+ T cells sorted from blood, obtained in a trial of the OX40 agonist ivuxolimab. Written as DNA, the CDR3 is TGCGCCAGCACCCCCCCTGGGCAGGGGGGCTACACCTTC. It translates to CASTPPGQGGYTF.